Following are 10 T cell receptor beta chains from one sample sequenced in a study of T cells in Graves' hyperthyroidism and ophthalmopathy. Amplification of TCR beta CDR3 regions used RNA as the template. First-round RT-PCR targeting the TCR CDR3 was performed with the HTBI primer set. TCRdb processed the multiplex PCR reads anew with MiXCR; each CDR3 protein has one entry. The sample comprises over 400,000 distinct CDR3 sequences, roughly 22% of which are singletons, and approximately 49% rests with the top ten. The sequenced sample consisted of blood. Every receptor here comes from an older woman with Graves' ophthalmopathy.

In DNA form, the CDR3 reads TGCAGTGCTAGAGTCCCGGCGGGAGCCGGTGAGCAGTACTTC. This encodes CSARVPAGAGEQYF. The chain carries TRBV20-1 and TRBJ2-7, with 7 bases lining up with TRBD2. The CDR3 extends over 14 amino acids. With 1 base clipped from V and 7 bases from J, the junction kept 10 bases outside the gene matches. CDR1 and CDR2 (germline): DFQATT, SNEGSKA (reference sequence).

This clonotype came up a few times. The genes are TRBV20-1 and TRBJ2-3; TRBD2 agrees at 8 bases. The CDR3 length is 15 residues. Germline trimming cut 1 base from V and 0 bases from J; bases unmatched to any gene: 3. The germline V gene encodes CDR1 DFQATT and CDR2 SNEGSKA (reference sequence). The DNA for the CDR3 is TGCAGTGCTAGAGTTCCGGGAGGGAGCACAGATACGCAGTATTTT. Translation: CSARVPGGSTDTQYF.

This clonotype was recorded a few times. At one of its ends the junction is not consistent with the germline gene, which may arise from a read error. The chain's CDR3 is CASSDRGLAGAVF. DNA of the CDR3: TGTGCCAGCAGTGACCGTGGACTAGCGGGAGCGGTCTTC. The rearrangement joins TRBV2 to TRBJ2-1, with 13 bases fitting TRBD2. Looked up from germline, CDR1 is SNHLY and CDR2 is FYNNEI. The CDR3 runs to 13 residues.

This clonotype occurred a few times. V gene TRBV6-1 combines with J gene TRBJ1-5; no firm D call. Between the trimmed V and J ends, which lost 9 bases and 1 base, there was a span of 10 bases. Germline V gene data show CDR1 as MNHNS and CDR2 as SASEGT. The CDR3 covers 13 residues. Here the CDR3 reads CASRVQSNQPQHF. CDR3 DNA: TGTGCCAGTCGGGTACAGAGCAATCAGCCCCAGCATTTT.

The rearrangement uses TRBV4-1 and TRBJ2-4, with D possibly matching TRBD2 (5 bases). V lost 1 base and J lost 1, with 8 bases in between. This CDR3 comprises 15 residues. Germline V gene lookup returns CDR1 MGHRA and CDR2 YSYEKL. This CDR3 is CASSQASGAKNIQYF. In DNA form, the CDR3 reads TGCGCCAGCAGCCAAGCCTCGGGGGCCAAAAACATTCAGTACTTC.

The CDR3 spells CASSYRDRGLGNEQFF. The DNA of the CDR3 is TGTGCCAGCAGTTACCGGGACAGGGGGCTAGGTAATGAGCAGTTCTTC. The chain has TRBV6-5 and TRBJ2-1; 12 bases align to TRBD1. After removal of 2 bases from V and 7 bases from J, the junction contained 6 bases not matched to a gene. CDR1 MNHEY and CDR2 SVGAGI come from the germline V gene. This CDR3 has 16 residues.

This clonotype was seen at least ten times. The rearrangement links TRBV7-3 to TRBJ2-1, with 9 bases matching TRBD2. CDR1 is SGHTA and CDR2 is FQGTGA in the germline V gene. V lost 6 bases, J lost 0 bases, and 3 bases stayed unmatched. The CDR3 totals 15 residues. The CDR3 loop is CASSLSGSSYNEQFF. Here the CDR3 DNA reads TGTGCCAGCAGTCTTAGCGGGAGCTCCTACAATGAGCAGTTCTTC.

This clonotype was seen more than once but under ten times. A junction boundary mismatches the germline segment, possibly from a read error. The V call is TRBV12-3 or TRBV12-4, the J call TRBJ1-1; D unclear. The CDR3 contains 14 residues. The CDR3 DNA reads TGTGCCAGCAGTTTAGGGCGCAGGAACGCTGAAGCTTTCTTT. Translating it yields CASSLGRRNAEAFF.

This clonotype showed up just a few times. This chain joins TRBV27 and TRBJ1-1, with 7 bases fitting TRBD1. CDR1 and CDR2 from the germline V gene are MNHEY and SMNVEV (reference sequence). CDR3 size: 15 residues. V trimming: 5 bases; J trimming: 2 bases; junction bases outside the gene matches: 8. In DNA form, the CDR3 reads TGTGCCAGCAGTCAAGACAGGGTAAGCAACACTGAAGCTTTCTTT. This codes for CASSQDRVSNTEAFF.

The J gene is TRBJ1-2, the V gene TRBV10-3; TRBD1 agrees at 8 bases. J lost 3 bases, V lost 7 bases, and 7 bases had no gene match. This CDR3 spans 14 amino acids. Germline V lookup: CDR1 ENHRY, CDR2 SYGVKD. CDR3 coding DNA: TGTGCCATCAAGACAGGGGAGGATGACTATGGCTACACCTTC. It yields the protein CAIKTGEDDYGYTF.